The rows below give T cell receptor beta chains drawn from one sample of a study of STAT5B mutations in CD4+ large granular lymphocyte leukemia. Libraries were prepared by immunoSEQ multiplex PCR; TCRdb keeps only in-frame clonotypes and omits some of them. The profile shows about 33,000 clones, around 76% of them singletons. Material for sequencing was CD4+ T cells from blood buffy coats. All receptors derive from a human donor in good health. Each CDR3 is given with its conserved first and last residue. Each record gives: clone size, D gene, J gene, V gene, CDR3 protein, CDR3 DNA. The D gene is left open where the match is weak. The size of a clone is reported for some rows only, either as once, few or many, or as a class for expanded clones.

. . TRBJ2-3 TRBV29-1 CSGARALAATDTQYF TGCAGCGGGGCCCGGGCTCTCGCCGCCACAGATACGCAGTATTTT
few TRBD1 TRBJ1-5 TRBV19 CASSIGRTGDNQPQHF TGTGCCAGTAGTATCGGAAGGACAGGGGACAATCAGCCCCAGCATTTT
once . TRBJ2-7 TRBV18 CASSPRAGQEHYEQYF TGTGCCAGCTCACCACGCGCAGGGCAAGAGCACTACGAGCAGTACTTC
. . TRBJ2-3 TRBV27 CASSFVDGWRAADTQYF TGTGCCAGCAGTTTTGTTGATGGCTGGAGGGCCGCAGATACGCAGTATTTT
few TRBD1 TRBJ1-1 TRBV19 CASGSGTGSEAFF TGTGCCAGCGGATCCGGGACAGGGAGTGAAGCTTTCTTT
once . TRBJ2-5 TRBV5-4 CASSLVRASPETQYF TGTGCCAGCAGCTTGGTCCGGGCCTCACCGGAGACCCAGTACTTC
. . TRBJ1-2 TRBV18 CASSPVGNYGYTF TGTGCCAGCTCACCAGTGGGGAACTATGGCTACACCTTC
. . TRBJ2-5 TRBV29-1 CSVAGVGLETQYF TGCAGCGTTGCGGGTGTTGGGTTAGAGACCCAGTACTTC
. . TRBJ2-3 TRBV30 CAWSVGRYTDTQYF TGTGCCTGGAGTGTGGGCCGGTACACAGATACGCAGTATTTT
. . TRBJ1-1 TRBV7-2 CASSLVQPRNTEAFF TGTGCCAGCAGCTTAGTACAGCCAAGGAACACTGAAGCTTTCTTT
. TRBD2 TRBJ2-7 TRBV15 CATSRVIARGGYEQYF TGTGCCACCAGCAGAGTTATCGCGCGGGGGGGGTACGAGCAGTACTTC
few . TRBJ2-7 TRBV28 CASSLGGGYEQYF TGTGCCAGCAGTTTAGGGGGCGGCTACGAGCAGTACTTC
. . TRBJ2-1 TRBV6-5 CAIQRNPGEQFF TGTGCCATTCAGCGGAATCCGGGTGAGCAGTTCTTC
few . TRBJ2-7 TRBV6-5 CASSYGAGAYEQYF TGTGCCAGCAGTTACGGAGCAGGAGCCTACGAGCAGTACTTC
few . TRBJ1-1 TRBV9 CASSPQLRGDTEAFF TGTGCCAGCAGCCCGCAACTCCGAGGGGACACTGAAGCTTTCTTT
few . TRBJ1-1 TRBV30 CAWSVVNTEAFF TGTGCCTGGAGTGTCGTAAACACTGAAGCTTTCTTT
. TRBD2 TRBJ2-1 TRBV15 CATSREPERELYNEQFF TGTGCCACCAGCAGAGAGCCCGAGCGGGAGCTTTACAATGAGCAGTTCTTC
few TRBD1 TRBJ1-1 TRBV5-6 CASSLQGGFSTEAFF TGTGCCAGCAGCCTTCAGGGGGGGTTTAGCACTGAAGCTTTCTTT
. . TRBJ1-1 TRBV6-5 CASSYGGYTEAFF TGTGCCAGCAGTTACGGGGGGTACACTGAAGCTTTCTTT
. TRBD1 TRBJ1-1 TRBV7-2 CASSADRASTEAFF TGTGCCAGCAGCGCCGACAGGGCGTCGACTGAAGCTTTCTTT
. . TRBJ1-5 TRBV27 CASSLSTADNQPQHF TGTGCCAGCAGTTTATCTACGGCGGACAATCAGCCCCAGCATTTT
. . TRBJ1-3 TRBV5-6 CASSWKMLGGSGNTIYF TGTGCCAGCAGCTGGAAAATGCTCGGGGGGTCTGGAAACACCATATATTTT
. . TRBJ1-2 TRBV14 CASSQVGASNYGYTF TGTGCCAGCAGCCAAGTGGGGGCATCTAACTATGGCTACACCTTC
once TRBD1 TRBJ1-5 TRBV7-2 CASSSRQGAQPQHF TGTGCCAGCAGCTCCCGACAGGGGGCTCAGCCCCAGCATTTT
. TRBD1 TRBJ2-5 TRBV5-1 CASSISMPGQKETQYF TGCGCCAGCAGCATCTCCATGCCGGGACAGAAAGAGACCCAGTACTTC
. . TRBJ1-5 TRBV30 CAWQGGSNQPQHF TGTGCCTGGCAGGGCGGTAGCAATCAGCCCCAGCATTTT
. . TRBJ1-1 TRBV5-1 CASSLGGRGGTEAFF TGCGCCAGCAGCTTGGGAGGGCGGGGAGGCACTGAAGCTTTCTTT
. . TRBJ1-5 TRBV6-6 CASSYTRYQPQHF TGTGCCAGCAGTTACACGAGGTATCAGCCCCAGCATTTT
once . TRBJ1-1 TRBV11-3 CASSLGRGSTEAFF TGTGCCAGCAGCTTAGGCCGGGGGAGCACTGAAGCTTTCTTT
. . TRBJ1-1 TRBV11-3 CASSLYQSEAFF TGTGCCAGCAGCTTATATCAATCTGAAGCTTTCTTT
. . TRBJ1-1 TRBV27 CASSLSPEGRFVGTEAFF TGTGCCAGCAGTTTATCCCCGGAGGGCCGTTTTGTGGGCACTGAAGCTTTCTTT
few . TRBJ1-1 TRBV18 CASFWQLDTEAFF TGTGCCAGCTTTTGGCAGCTTGACACTGAAGCTTTCTTT
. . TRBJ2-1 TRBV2 CASSILGLRGNEQFF TGTGCCAGCAGCATTCTAGGCCTCAGGGGCAATGAGCAGTTCTTC
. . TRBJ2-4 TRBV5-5 CASRSERAENIQYF TGTGCCAGCAGGTCCGAGCGCGCCGAAAACATTCAGTACTTC
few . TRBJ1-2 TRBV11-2 CASSFRGTLYGYTF TGTGCCAGCAGCTTCCGAGGGACCCTCTATGGCTACACCTTC
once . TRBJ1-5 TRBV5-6 CASSLDPNQPQHF TGTGCCAGCAGCTTGGACCCAAATCAGCCCCAGCATTTT
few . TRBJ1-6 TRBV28 CASSSPIREAGSPLHF TGTGCCAGCAGTTCGCCTATCCGGGAGGCTGGTTCACCCCTCCACTTT
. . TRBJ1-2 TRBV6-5 CASSSAGGGGKYGYTF TGTGCCAGCAGTTCCGCGGGGGGGGGCGGGAAATATGGCTACACCTTC
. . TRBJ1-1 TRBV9 CASSVSQQYGVEAFF TGTGCCAGCAGCGTGTCCCAACAATATGGGGTGGAAGCTTTCTTT
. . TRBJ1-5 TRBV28 CASRKIDSNQPQHF TGTGCCAGCAGGAAAATTGATAGCAATCAGCCCCAGCATTTT
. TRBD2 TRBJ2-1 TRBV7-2 CASSLFGGTSAYNEQFF TGTGCCAGCAGCTTATTCGGGGGGACTAGCGCTTACAATGAGCAGTTCTTC
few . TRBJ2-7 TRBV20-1 CSAPDSYEQYF TGCAGTGCGCCGGACAGCTACGAGCAGTACTTC
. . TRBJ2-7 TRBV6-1 CASRTGSHEQYF TGTGCCAGCAGGACGGGTTCCCACGAGCAGTACTTC
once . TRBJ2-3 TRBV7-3 CASSPPQRQGDADTQYF TGTGCCAGCAGCCCACCGCAGCGTCAAGGGGACGCAGATACGCAGTATTTT
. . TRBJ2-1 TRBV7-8 CASSLFSHEQFF TGTGCCAGCAGCTTATTTTCCCATGAGCAGTTCTTC
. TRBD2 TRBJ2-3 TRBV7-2 CASSFLTSGGADTQYF TGTGCCAGCAGCTTCCTTACCAGCGGGGGGGCCGATACGCAGTATTTT
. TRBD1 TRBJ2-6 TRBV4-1 CASSQEGTGFGGANVLTF TGCGCCAGCAGCCAAGAGGGGACAGGGTTTGGTGGGGCCAACGTCCTGACTTTC
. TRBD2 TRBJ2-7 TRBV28 CATIPPRTSGSYEQYF TGTGCCACCATACCACCACGGACTAGCGGGAGCTACGAGCAGTACTTC
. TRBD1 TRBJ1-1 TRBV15 CATSGLTGVNTEAFF TGTGCCACCAGCGGGCTGACAGGGGTGAACACTGAAGCTTTCTTT
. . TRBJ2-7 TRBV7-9 CASSSRQSSYEQYF TGTGCCAGCAGCTCTCGGCAGAGCTCCTACGAGCAGTACTTC
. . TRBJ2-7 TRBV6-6 CASSYEGGLSYF TGTGCCAGCAGTTACGAGGGCGGATTATCATACTTC
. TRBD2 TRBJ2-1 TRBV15 CATSRDLAGVNEQFF TGTGCCACCAGCAGAGATCTAGCGGGAGTTAATGAGCAGTTCTTC
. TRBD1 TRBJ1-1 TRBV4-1 CASSQGAARTGSTEAFF TGCGCCAGCAGCCAAGGAGCCGCCCGGACAGGTAGCACTGAAGCTTTCTTT
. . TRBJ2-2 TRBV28 CASSLNTGELFF TGTGCCAGCAGTCTGAACACCGGGGAGCTGTTTTTT
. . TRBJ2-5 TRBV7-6 CASSPLTGETQYF TGTGCCAGCAGCCCCCTGACGGGCGAGACCCAGTACTTC
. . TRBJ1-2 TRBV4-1 CASSPQDGTNYGYTF TGCGCCAGCAGCCCCCAGGACGGAACCAACTATGGCTACACCTTC
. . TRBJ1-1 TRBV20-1 CSSSANTEAFF TGCAGCTCGTCTGCTAACACTGAAGCTTTCTTT
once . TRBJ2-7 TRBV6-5 CASRGSTYEQYF TGTGCCAGCAGGGGGTCCACCTACGAGCAGTACTTC
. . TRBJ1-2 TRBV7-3 CASSRGGGTWGYTF TGTGCCAGCAGCCGCGGAGGGGGGACCTGGGGCTACACCTTC
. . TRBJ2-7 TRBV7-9 CASSFTGTYEQYF TGTGCCAGCAGCTTCACAGGGACGTACGAGCAGTACTTC